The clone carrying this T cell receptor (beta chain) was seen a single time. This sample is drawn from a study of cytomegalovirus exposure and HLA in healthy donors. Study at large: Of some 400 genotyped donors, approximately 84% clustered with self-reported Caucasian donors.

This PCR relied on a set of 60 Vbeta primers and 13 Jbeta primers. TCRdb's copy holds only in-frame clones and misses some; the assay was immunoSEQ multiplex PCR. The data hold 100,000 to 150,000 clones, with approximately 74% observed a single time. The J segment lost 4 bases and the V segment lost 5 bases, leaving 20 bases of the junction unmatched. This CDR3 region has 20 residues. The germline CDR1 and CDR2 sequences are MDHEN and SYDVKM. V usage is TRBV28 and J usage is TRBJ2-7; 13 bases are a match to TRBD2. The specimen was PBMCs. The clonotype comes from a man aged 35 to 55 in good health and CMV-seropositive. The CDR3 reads CASSNRQGLAGIASRYEQYF. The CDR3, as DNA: TGTGCCAGCAGTAACCGCCAGGGACTAGCGGGGATCGCATCGAGGTACGAGCAGTACTTC.